Described below is a single TCR beta chain sequence and its context. Antigen unknown. The record originates from a study of radiation and T cells in renal cell carcinoma. Study observations and caveats: In blood, top tumor clones expanded by 2 weeks, shrinking by 4.

The germline V gene has CDR1 SNHLY and CDR2 FYNNEI. This CDR3 region has 12 residues. V was trimmed by 5 bases and J by 0 bases, leaving 3 bases between them. The time point here: blood 2 weeks post-SBRT. Treatment: 15 Gy SBRT to primary tumor, nephrectomy 4 weeks later. The tumor was a clear cell renal cell carcinoma. Assay: immunoSEQ multiplex PCR; the TCRdb copy retains only in-frame clones and omits some. The sample consists of about 130,000 clones, 88% of them appearing once. The chain combines TRBV2 with TRBJ2-3; D is uncertain. This sample comprised blood, obtained from a patient whose treatment included radiotherapy and nephrectomy. This TCR was recovered from a woman aged 65 to 85 with renal cell carcinoma. The CDR3 protein is CASSSSTDTQYF. CDR3 bases: TGTGCCAGCAGTTCTAGCACAGATACGCAGTATTTT.